This entry features one T cell receptor beta chain sequence. This clone's antigen is unknown. Per-base qualities were not stored, and no clone one base away is much larger. The collaborating institutions used their own protocols to collect whole blood in K2EDTA tubes. For TCRbeta analysis, collaborators shipped samples in one of three forms: frozen whole blood, isolated PBMCs, or DNA extracted from either of those sample types. This sample is part of a study of blood T cell repertoires in COVID-19 (dated by TCRdb to about 2020). Background for the entire study: Collaborator samples came from the United States, Italy and Spain and covered acute and convalescent phases of COVID-19. Where available, HLA class I and class II types were obtained from metadata supplied by the sample provider rather than from assay-based typing. Samples were obtained from the ongoing ImmuneRACE study (first 160 participants) and from over 1,000 subjects provided by 6 global collaborators. Deeply sampled blood TCRbeta repertoires from subjects exposed to, actively infected with, or recovered from COVID-19 were included in the dataset. The sample metadata nearly always contained a de-identified subject ID, COVID-19 status, age in years and sex. The material from the prospective study consisted of cDNA or gDNA derived from T cells, B-cell-depleted T cells, or PBMCs. The repertoires were made available in a free public database intended to serve as a resource for research on the immune response to SARS-CoV-2. Beyond this particular receptor, the publication reports: How much clinical and demographic metadata was included differed by source and by participant, and the metadata was provided uncurated.

CDR1 is given as SGHNT and CDR2 as YENEEA, both from the germline V gene. The V end gives up 5 bases and the J end 6 bases, leaving 8 bases in the junction not matched to a gene. The CDR3 runs 14 amino acids, cysteine and phenylalanine included. The kept DNA is CDR3 alone, 42 bases in frame from the first base. TCRbeta CDR3 regions were amplified from genomic DNA using the immunoSEQ Assay, a bias-controlled multiplex PCR. Per the authors' processing: The number of nucleated cells in each sample was estimated from the amplification of reference gene primers within the assay. Sequence reads were collapsed and filtered to measure the absolute abundance of every unique TCRbeta CDR3 rearrangement. Productive Simpson clonality was computed per sample as the square root of Simpson's diversity index over productive rearrangements. Drawn from immuneACCESS, this table holds only the in-frame rearrangements with V and J called that TCRdb kept. Clones are partly lost; checked studies trace under half to an unresolved V gene and leave the rest unexplained. Clone size and the V and J calls come from that table; the DNA yielded D and trimming. The table for this sample lists 53,000 or so clones; 79% of them were counted only once. The top ten clones comprise approximately 3.5% of the sample.

The rearranged chain carries TRBV11-3 and TRBJ2-3; TRBD1 agrees with 7 junctional bases. The source of this sequence is a man aged 60-69 years with acute or convalescent COVID-19. Material for sequencing was peripheral blood. The base sequence is TGTGCCAGCAGCCTACAGGGGCCGACGGATACGCAGTATTTT. Translated, it reads CASSLQGPTDTQYF. Here the CDR3 is joined to the reference TRBV11-3 and TRBJ2-3 genes, and the full variable domain is: EAGVVQSPRYKIIEKKQPVAFWCNPISGHNTLYWYLQNLGQGPELLIRYENEEAVDDSQLPKDRFSAERLKGVDSTLKIQPAELGDSAVYLCASSLQGPTDTQYFGPGTRLTVL.